Shown below are 23 T cell receptor beta chains from a single sample sequenced in a study of shared clonotypes between healthy human individuals. Sequenced by immunoSEQ multiplex PCR; TCRdb stores in-frame clones only, minus some. The data contain approximately 500,000 clones, over 75% of them singletons. The sequencing input was PBMCs. Source of these receptors: a woman aged 40 to 55 in good health. Some clones in this sample may be carry-over from other donors' samples.

Turning to this clone: Other DNA sequences within the sample encode an identical CDR3. The J gene is TRBJ2-3, the V gene TRBV11-2, with D unresolved. CDR3 size: 13 residues. CDR1 and CDR2 from the germline V gene are SGHAT and FQNNGV. V shed 1 base and J shed 0 bases, with 2 bases lying between them. This CDR3 is CASSLGSTDTQYF. In DNA, the CDR3 is TGTGCCAGCAGCTTAGGTAGCACAGATACGCAGTATTTT.

This clone was recorded only once. V gene TRBV10-3 combines with J gene TRBJ1-2; D is perhaps TRBD1 (5 bases). The CDR3 covers 14 residues. Deletions cut 10 bases from V and 2 bases from J, with 17 bases between. Germline V CDR1 and CDR2: ENHRY, SYGVKD. CDR3 DNA sequence: TGTGCCACCGACACCCGTCAGGGCAACTATGGCTACACCTTC. Its translation: CATDTRQGNYGYTF.

The genes are TRBV7-2 and TRBJ2-7; TRBD2 aligns across 7 bases. The CDR3 consists of 15 residues. With 3 bases clipped from V and 6 bases from J, the junction kept 11 bases outside the gene matches. CDR1 is SGHTA and CDR2 is FQGNSA in the germline V gene. This CDR3 reads CASSFGAAGEAEQYF. In DNA, the CDR3 is TGTGCCAGCAGCTTTGGAGCGGCGGGAGAGGCCGAGCAGTACTTC. Variable domain in full (rest from reference TRBV7-2 and TRBJ2-7): GAGVSQSPSNKVTEKGKDVELRCDPISGHTALYWYRQSLGQGLEFLIYFQGNSAPDKSGLPSDRFSAERTGGSVSTLTIQRTQQEDSAVYLCASSFGAAGEAEQYFGPGTRLTVT.

The rearrangement uses TRBV11-1 and TRBJ1-1; D is ambiguous. This CDR3 region has 14 residues. The V gene lost 2 bases and the J gene lost 3 bases, with 10 bases spanning the gap. Germline V gene sequence: CDR1 SGHAT, CDR2 FQDESV (reference sequence). The CDR3 protein is CASSLRYSYTEAFF. The CDR3 DNA reads TGTGCCAGCAGCTTAAGGTACTCGTACACTGAAGCTTTCTTT. The whole variable domain, remainder taken from reference TRBV11-1 and TRBJ1-1, is EAEVAQSPRYKITEKSQAVAFWCDPISGHATLYWYRQILGQGPELLVQFQDESVVDDSQLPKDRFSAERLKGVDSTLKIQPAELGDSAMYLCASSLRYSYTEAFFGQGTRLTVV.

A remark on this clone: A read error is likely here: a far larger clone is one base away. The chain recombines TRBV2 with TRBJ2-5; D may be TRBD1 (6 bases). In germline, CDR1 is SNHLY, CDR2 FYNNEI. V was clipped by 3 bases and J by 8 bases, with 19 bases between them. The CDR3 sequence is 15 residues long. The CDR3 is CASSENRVGGDTQYF. The CDR3 nucleotides are TGTGCCAGCAGTGAGAACAGGGTTGGGGGAGATACCCAGTACTTC.

This sequence joins TRBV5-1 and TRBJ2-1, with TRBD2 as a possible D gene (6 bases). CDR1 SGHRS and CDR2 YFSETQ come from the germline V gene. This CDR3 has 16 residues. V was pared by 0 bases and J by 5 bases, with 15 bases between. The CDR3 loop reads CASSLAIAVEDNEQFF. Written as DNA, the CDR3 is TGCGCCAGCAGCTTGGCGATAGCGGTCGAGGACAATGAGCAGTTCTTC.

V and J are TRBV19 and TRBJ2-1; possibly TRBD2 for D (6 bases). Germline V gene data show CDR1 as LNHDA and CDR2 as SQIVND (reference sequence). Trimming pared 5 bases from V and 7 bases from J, leaving 21 bases between. The CDR3 sequence is 16 residues long. CDR3 sequence reads: CASSAPGLRLGNEQFF. DNA for the CDR3: TGTGCCAGTAGTGCCCCGGGACTCCGCCTTGGTAATGAGCAGTTCTTC.

This sequence joins TRBV28 and TRBJ1-4, with a tentative D call TRBD1 (5 bases). Trimming stripped 8 bases from V and 3 bases from J, with 13 bases between. The V gene's germline CDR1 is MDHEN and CDR2 SYDVKM. This CDR3 has 14 residues. CDR3 in amino acids: CASEEGSPNEKLFF. Written as DNA, the CDR3 is TGTGCCAGCGAAGAGGGGTCCCCTAATGAAAAACTGTTTTTT.

This chain connects TRBV10-3 to TRBJ2-1; TRBD1 matches 10 bases. Germline lookup yields CDR1 ENHRY and CDR2 SYGVKD. V lost 10 bases, J lost 6 bases, and 9 bases stayed unmatched. CDR3 length equals 14 residues. The CDR3 DNA is TGTGCCACCTCCGGGACAGGGGTCATCAATGAGCAGTTCTTC. Protein product: CATSGTGVINEQFF.

In this sample, this clone turned up a few times. The V gene is TRBV5-4, the J gene TRBJ2-1, with 7 bases identical to TRBD2. V trimming: 4 bases; J trimming: 9 bases; junction bases outside the gene matches: 7. Per the germline V gene, CDR1 is SGHNT and CDR2 is YYREEE (reference sequence). The CDR3 sequence is 13 residues long. The CDR3 DNA reads TGTGCCAGCAGCAACGGGGGGTTGGGTGAGCAGTTCTTC. Translation gives CASSNGGLGEQFF. Using reference TRBV5-4 and TRBJ2-1 for the parts outside the CDR3, the full variable domain is ETGVTQSPTHLIKTRGQQVTLRCSSQSGHNTVSWYQQALGQGPQFIFQYYREEENGRGNFPPRFSGLQFPNYSSELNVNALELDDSALYLCASSNGGLGEQFFGPGTRLTVL.

On this clone: The identical CDR3 is also encoded by other nucleotide sequences in the sample. The CDR3 protein is CSASSNEKLFF. CDR3 sequence (DNA): TGCAGTGCTAGTTCTAATGAAAAACTGTTTTTT. The chain is built from TRBV20-1 and TRBJ1-4; D gene unclear. The CDR3 is made up of 11 amino acids. Between the trimmed V and J ends, which lost 3 bases and 3 bases, there was a span of 2 bases. Per germline, CDR1 DFQATT and CDR2 SNEGSKA (reference sequence).

This CDR3 reads CATAGAGPYEQYF. The CDR3 bases are TGTGCCACGGCCGGGGCAGGGCCCTACGAGCAGTACTTC. The chain employs TRBV28 and TRBJ2-7; the D call may be TRBD1 or TRBD2 (5 bases each). Trimming pared 10 bases from V and 2 bases from J, leaving 15 bases between. The CDR3 extends over 13 amino acids. Looked up from germline, CDR1 is MDHEN and CDR2 is SYDVKM.

The chain carries TRBV27 and TRBJ1-2; TRBD1 might be the D (5 bases). The germline V and J ends were trimmed by 5 bases and 7 bases, with 11 bases remaining between them. This CDR3 comprises 12 residues. CDR1 is MNHEY, CDR2 SMNVEV, per germline (reference sequence). CDR3 coding DNA: TGTGCCAGCAGTCAAGGAGGGGTTGGCTACACCTTC. Encoded protein: CASSQGGVGYTF.

This sequence joins TRBV5-4 and TRBJ2-5, with 7 bases lining up with TRBD1. Unmatched junction bases numbered 3, after V lost 5 bases and J lost 2 bases. This CDR3 region has 13 residues. Germline V gene data show CDR1 as SGHNT and CDR2 as YYREEE (reference sequence). This CDR3 is CASRRDRQETQYF. The CDR3 bases are TGTGCCAGCAGGAGGGACAGACAAGAGACCCAGTACTTC.

V usage is TRBV5-1 and J usage is TRBJ1-1; 11 bases are a match to TRBD1. With V trimmed by 4 bases and J by 4 bases, 9 bases remained unmatched. The CDR3 has 16 amino acids. The germline gives CDR1 SGHRS, CDR2 YFSETQ. The CDR3 loop reads CASSAVGTGGGTEAFF. The CDR3 DNA follows: TGCGCCAGCAGCGCAGTGGGGACAGGGGGTGGCACTGAAGCTTTCTTT.

The V call is TRBV2, the J call TRBJ2-7; 9 bases agree with TRBD1. This CDR3 spans 14 amino acids. Germline values: CDR1 SNHLY, CDR2 FYNNEI. J lost 4 bases, V lost 8 bases, and 9 bases had no gene match. This CDR3 reads CASSQGAWWYEQYF. In DNA form, the CDR3 reads TGTGCCAGCTCACAGGGGGCATGGTGGTACGAGCAGTACTTC.

The V gene is TRBV15, the J gene TRBJ2-1; 16 nucleotides match TRBD2. The CDR3 contains 21 residues. CDR1 and CDR2 from the germline V gene are LNHNV and YYDKDF (reference sequence). The V gene end was trimmed by 3 bases and the J gene end by 0 bases; junction bases not matched to a gene: 11. CDR3 sequence (DNA): TGTGCCACCAGCAGCGGGACCGGGACTAGCGGGAGGGGGAGCTCCTACAATGAGCAGTTCTTC. It is translated as CATSSGTGTSGRGSSYNEQFF.

CDR3 region: CSVLPGTLSYEQYF. The CDR3 DNA reads as TGCAGCGTTCTCCCCGGGACATTGTCCTACGAGCAGTACTTC. The V and J genes are TRBV29-1 and TRBJ2-7, with D possibly being TRBD1 (6 bases). This CDR3 has 14 amino acids. Per germline, CDR1 SQVTM and CDR2 ANQGSEA. V lost 5 bases, J lost 1 base, and 15 bases lay in between.

Points on this clone: A far larger clone is one base from this, pointing to a likely read error. The sample has other DNA sequences that encode this CDR3 too. This chain links TRBV29-1 with TRBJ2-7; 12 bases are shared with TRBD2. The germline gives CDR1 SQVTM, CDR2 ANQGSEA. The CDR3 has 13 amino acids. The CDR3 spells CSVAGLAGYEQYF. In DNA, the CDR3 is TGCAGCGTTGCGGGACTAGCGGGCTACGAGCAGTACTTT.

This clone was seen more than once but under ten times. The rearrangement links TRBV6-6 to TRBJ1-2; D uncertain. CDR1 and CDR2 (germline): MNHNY, SVGAGI (reference sequence). V was shortened by 6 bases and J by 8 bases, with 16 bases between the two germline ends. This CDR3 comprises 13 residues. The CDR3 sequence is CASSPYILGGYTF. For the CDR3, the DNA is TGTGCCAGCAGCCCTTACATCCTGGGAGGCTACACCTTC.

This clone has just one count. The chain uses TRBV10-3 and TRBJ1-3, with 11 bases fitting TRBD1. The germline V gene has CDR1 ENHRY and CDR2 SYGVKD. V shed 6 bases and J 4 bases; nucleotides not matched to a gene: 2. This CDR3 is built from 14 residues. The CDR3 reads CAIRDRGPGNTIYF. CDR3 nucleotides: TGTGCCATCAGGGACAGGGGGCCCGGAAACACCATATATTTT.

Concerning this clone: It differs at one base from a far larger clone, so likely a read error. The sample contains more than one DNA sequence encoding this CDR3. The rearrangement joins TRBV19 to TRBJ1-1; tentative D call: TRBD1 (5 bases). Deletions cut 4 bases from V and 6 bases from J, with 15 bases between. Germline CDR1 is LNHDA and CDR2 is SQIVND (reference sequence). The CDR3 covers 14 residues. In nucleotides, the CDR3 is TGTGCCAGTAGTACTCAGCAGGGAACGGCTGAAGCTTTCTTT. This sequence encodes CASSTQQGTAEAFF.

As concerns this clone: A far larger clone is just one base off, so this is likely a read error. The rearrangement joins TRBV29-1 to TRBJ2-7; unclear D gene. The CDR3 totals 12 residues. Per the germline V gene, CDR1 is SQVTM and CDR2 is ANQGSEA. Trimming removed 4 bases from V and 5 bases from J, with 12 bases in between. In DNA, the CDR3 is TGCAGCGTTGGGAGTGGTGTGCACGAGCAGTACTTC. Its protein is CSVGSGVHEQYF.